This T cell receptor (beta chain) was retrieved from a study of cytomegalovirus exposure and HLA in healthy donors. TCRdb's table, derived via immunoSEQ multiplex PCR, lists solely in-frame clones and lacks some. The data contain more than 90,000 clones, about 94% of them singletons. This CDR3 spans 15 amino acids. Germline V CDR1 and CDR2: MDHEN, SYDVKM. As concerns this clone: Its specificity is not known. One end of the junction fails to match germline, which may point to a read error.

Study-wide results and limits: The study flagged roughly 150 TCR beta chains as cytomegalovirus-associated.

J is TRBJ2-7 and V is TRBV28; 10 bases line up with TRBD2. This sequence originates from a woman in her twenties or thirties in good health and CMV-seropositive. The sequencing sample was made of PBMCs. CDR3 region: CTSSQGLASPYEQYF. In DNA form, the CDR3 reads TGTACCAGCAGTCAGGGACTAGCGTCACCCTACGAGCAGTACTTC.